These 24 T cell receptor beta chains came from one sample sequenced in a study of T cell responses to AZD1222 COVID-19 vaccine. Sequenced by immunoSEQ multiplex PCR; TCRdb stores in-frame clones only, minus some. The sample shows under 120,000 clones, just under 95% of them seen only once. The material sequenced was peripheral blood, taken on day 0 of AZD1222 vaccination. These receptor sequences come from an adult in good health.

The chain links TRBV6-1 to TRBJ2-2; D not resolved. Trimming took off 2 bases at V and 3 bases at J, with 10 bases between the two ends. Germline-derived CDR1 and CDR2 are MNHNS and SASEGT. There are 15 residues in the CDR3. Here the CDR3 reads CASSEPGPYTGELFF. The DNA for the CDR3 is TGTGCCAGCAGTGAACCTGGCCCTTACACCGGGGAGCTGTTTTTT.

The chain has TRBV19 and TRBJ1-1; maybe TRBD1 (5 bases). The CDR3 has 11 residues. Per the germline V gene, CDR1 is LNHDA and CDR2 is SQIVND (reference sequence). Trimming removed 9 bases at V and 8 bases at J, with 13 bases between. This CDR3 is CASGPGGEAFF. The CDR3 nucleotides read TGTGCCAGCGGTCCTGGGGGAGAAGCTTTCTTT.

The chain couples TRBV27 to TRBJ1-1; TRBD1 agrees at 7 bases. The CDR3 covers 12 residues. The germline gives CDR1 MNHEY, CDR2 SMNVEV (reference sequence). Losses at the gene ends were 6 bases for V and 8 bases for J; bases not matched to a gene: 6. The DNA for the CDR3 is TGTGCCAGCAGAGGACAGGCCCGAGAAGCTTTCTTT. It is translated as CASRGQAREAFF.

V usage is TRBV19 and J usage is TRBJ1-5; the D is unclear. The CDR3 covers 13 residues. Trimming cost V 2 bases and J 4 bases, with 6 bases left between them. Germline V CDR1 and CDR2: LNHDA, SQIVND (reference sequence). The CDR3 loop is CASSITKNQPQHF. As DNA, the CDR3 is TGTGCCAGTAGTATAACCAAAAATCAGCCCCAGCATTTT.

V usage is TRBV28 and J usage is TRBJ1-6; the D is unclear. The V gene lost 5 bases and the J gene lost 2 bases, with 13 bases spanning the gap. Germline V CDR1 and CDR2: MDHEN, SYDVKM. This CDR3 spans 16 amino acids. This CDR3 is CASSPAGRTYNSPLHF. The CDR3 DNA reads TGTGCCAGCAGTCCCGCCGGACGGACCTATAATTCACCCCTCCACTTT.

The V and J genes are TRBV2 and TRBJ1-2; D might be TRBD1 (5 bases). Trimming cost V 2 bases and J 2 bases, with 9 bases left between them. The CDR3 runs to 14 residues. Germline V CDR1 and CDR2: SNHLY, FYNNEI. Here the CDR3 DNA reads TGTGCCAGCAGTGAACAGGGTCCCAACTATGGCTACACCTTC. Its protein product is CASSEQGPNYGYTF.

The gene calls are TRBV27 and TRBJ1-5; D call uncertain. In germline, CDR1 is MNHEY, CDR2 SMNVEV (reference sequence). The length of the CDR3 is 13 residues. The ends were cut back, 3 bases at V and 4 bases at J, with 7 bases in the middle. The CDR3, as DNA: TGTGCCAGCAGTTTGGGTTGGAATCAGCCCCAGCATTTT. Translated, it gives CASSLGWNQPQHF.

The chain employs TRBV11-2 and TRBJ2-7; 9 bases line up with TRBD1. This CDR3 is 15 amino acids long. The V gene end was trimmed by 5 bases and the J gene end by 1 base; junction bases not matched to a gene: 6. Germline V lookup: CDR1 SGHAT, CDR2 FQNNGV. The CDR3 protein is CASSPAGTGSYEQYF. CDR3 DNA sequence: TGTGCCAGCAGCCCTGCCGGGACAGGGTCCTACGAGCAGTACTTC.

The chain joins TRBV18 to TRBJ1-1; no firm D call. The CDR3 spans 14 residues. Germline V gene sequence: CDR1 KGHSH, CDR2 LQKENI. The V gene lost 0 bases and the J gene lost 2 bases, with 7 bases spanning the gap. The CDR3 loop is CASSPPNGNTEAFF. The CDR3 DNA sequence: TGTGCCAGCTCACCACCTAATGGCAACACTGAAGCTTTCTTT. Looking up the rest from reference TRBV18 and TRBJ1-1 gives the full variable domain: NAGVMQNPRHLVRRRGQEARLRCSPMKGHSHVYWYRQLPEEGLKFMVYLQKENIIDESGMPKERFSAEFPKEGPSILRIQQVVRGDSAAYFCASSPPNGNTEAFFGQGTRLTVV.

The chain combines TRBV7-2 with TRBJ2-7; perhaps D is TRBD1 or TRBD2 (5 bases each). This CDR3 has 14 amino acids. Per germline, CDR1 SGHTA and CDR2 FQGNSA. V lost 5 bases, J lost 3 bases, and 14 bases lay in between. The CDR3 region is CASSIFGANYEQYF. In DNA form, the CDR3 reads TGTGCCAGCAGCATATTCGGGGCCAACTACGAGCAGTACTTC.

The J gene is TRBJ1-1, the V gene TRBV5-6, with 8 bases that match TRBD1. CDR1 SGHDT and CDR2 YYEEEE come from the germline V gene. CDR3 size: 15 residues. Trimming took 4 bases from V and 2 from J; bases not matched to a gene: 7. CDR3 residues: CASSTLDRGNTEAFF. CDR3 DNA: TGTGCCAGCAGCACCCTCGACAGGGGAAACACTGAAGCTTTCTTT. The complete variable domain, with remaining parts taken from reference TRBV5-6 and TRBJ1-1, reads DAGVTQSPTHLIKTRGQQVTLRCSPKSGHDTVSWYQQALGQGPQFIFQYYEEEERQRGNFPDRFSGHQFPNYSSELNVNALLLGDSALYLCASSTLDRGNTEAFFGQGTRLTVV.

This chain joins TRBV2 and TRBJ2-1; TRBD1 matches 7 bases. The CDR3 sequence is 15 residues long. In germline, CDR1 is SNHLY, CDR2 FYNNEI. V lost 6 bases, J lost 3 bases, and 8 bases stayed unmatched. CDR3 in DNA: TGTGCCAGCAGGGGACAGACGACACACTACAATGAGCAGTTCTTC. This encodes CASRGQTTHYNEQFF.

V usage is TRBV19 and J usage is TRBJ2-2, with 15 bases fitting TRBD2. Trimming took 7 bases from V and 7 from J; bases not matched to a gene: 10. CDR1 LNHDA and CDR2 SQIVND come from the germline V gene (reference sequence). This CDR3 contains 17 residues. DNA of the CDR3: TGTGCCAGTATATCCGGACTAGCGGGAGGGCCTATCGGGGAGCTGTTTTTT. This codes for CASISGLAGGPIGELFF.

The CDR3 is CASSQWATNTEAFF. The CDR3 DNA follows: TGCGCCAGCAGCCAATGGGCCACGAACACTGAAGCTTTCTTT. The chain uses TRBV4-1 and TRBJ1-1; D not certain. The CDR3 loop spans 14 amino acids. The germline V and J ends were trimmed by 2 bases and 1 base, with 8 bases remaining between them. Germline V CDR1 and CDR2: MGHRA, YSYEKL.

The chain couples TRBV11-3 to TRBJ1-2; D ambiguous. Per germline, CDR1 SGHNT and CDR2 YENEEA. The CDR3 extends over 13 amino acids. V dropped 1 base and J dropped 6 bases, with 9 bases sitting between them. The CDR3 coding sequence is TGTGCCAGCAGCTTAGGTCAGGCCCATGGCTACACCTTC. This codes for CASSLGQAHGYTF.

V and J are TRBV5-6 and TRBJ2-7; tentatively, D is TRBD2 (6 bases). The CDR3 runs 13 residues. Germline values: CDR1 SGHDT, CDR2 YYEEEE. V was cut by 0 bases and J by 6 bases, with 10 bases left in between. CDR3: CASSLVEGLEQYF. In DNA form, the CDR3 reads TGTGCCAGCAGCTTGGTAGAGGGACTCGAGCAGTACTTC.

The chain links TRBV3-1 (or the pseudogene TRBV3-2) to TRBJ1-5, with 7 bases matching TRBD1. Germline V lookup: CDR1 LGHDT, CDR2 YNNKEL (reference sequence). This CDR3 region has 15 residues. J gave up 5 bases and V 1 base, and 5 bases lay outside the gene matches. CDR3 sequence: CASSQVQGPDQPQHF. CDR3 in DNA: TGTGCCAGCAGCCAAGTACAGGGGCCTGATCAGCCCCAGCATTTT.

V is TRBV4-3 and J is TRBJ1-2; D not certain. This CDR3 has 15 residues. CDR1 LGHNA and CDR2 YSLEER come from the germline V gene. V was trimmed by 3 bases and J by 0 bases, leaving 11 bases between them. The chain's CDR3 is CASSHDTSANYGYTF. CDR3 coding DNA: TGCGCCAGCAGCCATGACACCTCAGCTAACTATGGCTACACCTTC.

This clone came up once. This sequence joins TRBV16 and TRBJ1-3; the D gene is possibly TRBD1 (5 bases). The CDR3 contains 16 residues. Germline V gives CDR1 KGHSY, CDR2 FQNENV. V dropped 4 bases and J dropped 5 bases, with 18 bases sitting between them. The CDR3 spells CASSPGSRAARNTIYF. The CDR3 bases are TGTGCCAGCAGCCCCGGGAGCAGGGCCGCGAGAAACACCATATATTTT.

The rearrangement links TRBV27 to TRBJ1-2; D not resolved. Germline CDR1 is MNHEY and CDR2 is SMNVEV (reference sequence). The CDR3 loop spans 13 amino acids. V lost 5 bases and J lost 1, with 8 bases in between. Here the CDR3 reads CASSPYLNYGYTF. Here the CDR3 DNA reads TGTGCCAGCAGTCCGTACCTTAACTATGGCTACACCTTC.

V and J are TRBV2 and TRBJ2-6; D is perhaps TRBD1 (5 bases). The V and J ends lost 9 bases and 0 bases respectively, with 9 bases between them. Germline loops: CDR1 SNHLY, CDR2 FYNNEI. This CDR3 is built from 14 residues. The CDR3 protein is CASYRSSGANVLTF. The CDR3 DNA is TGTGCCAGTTACAGGTCCTCTGGGGCCAACGTCCTGACTTTC.

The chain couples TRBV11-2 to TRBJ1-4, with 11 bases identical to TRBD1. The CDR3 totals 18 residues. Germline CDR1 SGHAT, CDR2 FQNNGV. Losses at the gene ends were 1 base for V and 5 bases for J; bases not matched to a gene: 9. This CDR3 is CASSLGWDRGISNEKLFF. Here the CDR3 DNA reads TGTGCCAGCAGCTTAGGCTGGGACAGGGGGATCTCAAATGAAAAACTGTTTTTT. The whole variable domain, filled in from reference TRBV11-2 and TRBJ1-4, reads EAGVAQSPRYKIIEKRQSVAFWCNPISGHATLYWYQQILGQGPKLLIQFQNNGVVDDSQLPKDRFSAERLKGVDSTLKIQPAKLEDSAVYLCASSLGWDRGISNEKLFFGSGTQLSVL.

This CDR3 is CASSLGTNNEQFF. In DNA form, the CDR3 reads TGTGCCAGCAGCTTAGGGACTAACAATGAGCAGTTCTTC. The chain recombines TRBV7-9 with TRBJ2-1, with D possibly TRBD2 on 6 matching bases. CDR1 is SEHNR, CDR2 FQNEAQ, per germline (reference sequence). Trimming took off 1 base at V and 5 bases at J, with 6 bases between the two ends. The CDR3 is made up of 13 amino acids.

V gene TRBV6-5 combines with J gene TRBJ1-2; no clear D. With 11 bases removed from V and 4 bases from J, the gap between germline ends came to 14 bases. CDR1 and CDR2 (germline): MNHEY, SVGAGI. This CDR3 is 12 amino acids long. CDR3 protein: CASRKASYGYTF. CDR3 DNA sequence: TGTGCCTCCAGAAAGGCCAGCTATGGCTACACCTTC.